The TCR beta chain under discussion was sequenced for a study of T cell repertoires in cytomegalovirus infection. The wider study: Indicated by public TCR beta signatures were CMV infection and matching HLA type. Overall study findings and caveats: What dominated the ex vivo response were HLA-C-restricted CMV-specific TCR beta clonotypes. People with CMV and the relevant HLA were identified by cumulative public TCR beta family frequency.

From the reads, TCRdb called clonotypes with MiXCR, one entry per CDR3 protein. The sample has roughly 720,000 distinct CDR3 sequences; 35% are singletons. There are 13 residues in the CDR3. The germline V gene has CDR1 DFQATT and CDR2 SNEGSKA (reference sequence). V was trimmed by 0 bases and J by 7 bases, leaving 9 bases between them. Worth noting for this clonotype: Its cognate antigen is unknown.

This chain links TRBV20-1 with TRBJ1-4; D unresolved. The TCR was taken from a human donor in good health (CMV status not recorded). Some clones in this sample may be carry-over from other donors' samples. Source material: PBMCs. CDR3 sequence (DNA): TGCAGTGCTAGAGATGGGAGTCTTGAAAAACTGTTTTTT. This translates into CSARDGSLEKLFF.